This T cell receptor beta chain was sequenced in a study of blood T cell repertoires in COVID-19. The CDR3 has 14 amino acids. J was trimmed by 5 bases and V by 2 bases; bases with no gene match: 5. The germline CDR1 and CDR2 sequences are MNHNY and SVGAGI (reference sequence). Assay: immunoSEQ multiplex PCR; the TCRdb copy retains only in-frame clones and omits some. The sample lists about 44,000 clones, more than 80% occurring once. The V call is TRBV6-6, the J call TRBJ2-5, with 7 bases identical to TRBD2. Sequenced: peripheral blood. The receptor comes from a man in his fifties or sixties with COVID-19, enrolled during active disease. The CDR3 reads CASSYRGEVETQYF. DNA for the CDR3: TGTGCCAGCAGTTACCGGGGGGAGGTGGAGACCCAGTACTTC.